This T cell receptor beta chain emerged from a study of T-cell memory formation after mild COVID-19. Germline CDR1 is MNHEY and CDR2 is SVGAGI. This CDR3 has 13 amino acids. V was cut by 1 base and J by 4 bases, with 8 bases left in between. The study's findings and limits: There were some responding clones in pre-infection memory, which suggested that cross-reactive memory had joined. A second wave expanding day 15 to 37 was CD4+-biased; contracting clones were balanced.

One entry per CDR3 protein results from TCRdb running MiXCR on the 5' RACE reads. The sample includes 55,000 to 75,000 distinct CDR3 sequences, about 27% seen only once; the top ten take approximately 43%. There are a few counts of this clonotype. Antigen: not known. The J gene is TRBJ2-7, the V gene TRBV6-5, with D maybe TRBD1 (5 bases). The receptor's source is a man between 18 and 35 years old who had mild COVID-19 (a few samples of this study predate the infection). Cell type and time point are not known. The sequenced sample was PBMCs or a T cell subset sorted from them (not recorded which). In DNA, the CDR3 is TGTGCCAGCAGTTACTACCAGGGATACGAGCAGTACTTC. This sequence encodes CASSYYQGYEQYF.